The clone carrying this T cell receptor (beta chain) was picked up many times. Antigen specificity is unknown. Amplification yielded TCR beta CDR3 regions, with RNA transcripts as the source. HTBI primers drove first-round RT-PCR of the TCR CDR3. TCRdb ran MiXCR on the multiplex PCR reads and lists one entry per CDR3 protein. This sample has around 350,000 distinct CDR3 sequences, with 13% found just once. The data derive from a study of T cells in Graves' hyperthyroidism and ophthalmopathy. Findings and limits, study-wide: Stable hyperthyroidism and ophthalmopathy were separated using 13 V-J signatures.

Thyroid ultrasound, orbital computed tomography, clinical symptoms, and serum thyroxine and TRAb underpinned diagnoses. The CDR3 contains 14 residues. Per the germline V gene, CDR1 is MNHEY and CDR2 is SMNVEV (reference sequence). V gave up 5 bases and J gave up 6 bases; unmatched junction bases: 8. The TCR comes from a woman between 18 and 30 years old with Graves' hyperthyroidism. The source material was blood. V gene TRBV27 combines with J gene TRBJ2-7; TRBD1 agrees at 9 bases. CDR3 region: CASSSGTGFLEQYF. In DNA form, the CDR3 reads TGTGCCAGCAGTAGCGGGACAGGGTTTCTCGAGCAGTACTTC.